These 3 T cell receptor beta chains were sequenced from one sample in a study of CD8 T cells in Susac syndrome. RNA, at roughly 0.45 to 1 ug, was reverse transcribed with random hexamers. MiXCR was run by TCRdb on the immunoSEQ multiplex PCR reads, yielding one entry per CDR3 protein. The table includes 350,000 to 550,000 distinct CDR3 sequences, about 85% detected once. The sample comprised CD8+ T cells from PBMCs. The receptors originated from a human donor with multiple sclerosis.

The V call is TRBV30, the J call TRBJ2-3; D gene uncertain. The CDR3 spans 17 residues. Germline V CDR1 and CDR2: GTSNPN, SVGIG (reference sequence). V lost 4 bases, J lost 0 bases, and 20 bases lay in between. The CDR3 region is CAWTDPSGSLSTDTQYF. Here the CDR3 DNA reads TGTGCCTGGACCGACCCGTCTGGCAGCCTAAGCACAGATACGCAGTATTTT.

CDR3 residues: CASSFLGDYEQYF. CDR3 coding DNA: TGTGCCAGCAGTTTTCTGGGGGACTACGAGCAGTACTTC. The V call is TRBV27, the J call TRBJ2-7; either TRBD1 or TRBD2 may fit D (5 bases each). The CDR3 totals 13 residues. Trimming took off 3 bases at V and 3 bases at J, with 9 bases between the two ends. Germline V gives CDR1 MNHEY, CDR2 SMNVEV (reference sequence).

In nucleotides, the CDR3 is TGTGCCAGCACCCAGACAGGGGGCACTGAAGCTTTCTTT. Translation gives CASTQTGGTEAFF. The genes are TRBV3-1 and TRBJ1-1, with 9 positions matching TRBD1. CDR1 is LGHDT and CDR2 is YNNKEL in the germline V gene (reference sequence). The CDR3 contains 13 residues. The V gene end was trimmed by 7 bases and the J gene end by 4 bases; junction bases not matched to a gene: 4.